This T cell receptor (beta chain) was captured by sequencing in a study of cytomegalovirus exposure and HLA in healthy donors. This clone was detected only a few times. Its antigen is currently unknown. CDR1 and CDR2 from the germline V gene are MNHNY and SVGAGI (reference sequence). This CDR3 is 16 amino acids long. V dropped 0 bases and J dropped 6; count of bases not matched to a gene: 9. Primers included in the PCR were 60 Vbeta and 13 Jbeta primers. Profiling relied on immunoSEQ multiplex PCR, and the TCRdb table lists in-frame clones only, not all of them. The sample includes around 120,000 clones, around four fifths of them seen just once. Study-level points and caveats: Most of the TCR beta V segments (in an earlier analysis) were productive either about 87% or about 30% of the time.

Input material: PBMCs. The V and J genes are TRBV6-6 and TRBJ1-2, with TRBD1 matching over 8 bases. The sequence came from a woman aged 40-49 years in good health and CMV-seronegative. The CDR3 region has the DNA TGTGCCAGCAGTTACTCCGCTTTGACAGGGGAGGATGGCTACACCTTC. It is translated as CASSYSALTGEDGYTF.